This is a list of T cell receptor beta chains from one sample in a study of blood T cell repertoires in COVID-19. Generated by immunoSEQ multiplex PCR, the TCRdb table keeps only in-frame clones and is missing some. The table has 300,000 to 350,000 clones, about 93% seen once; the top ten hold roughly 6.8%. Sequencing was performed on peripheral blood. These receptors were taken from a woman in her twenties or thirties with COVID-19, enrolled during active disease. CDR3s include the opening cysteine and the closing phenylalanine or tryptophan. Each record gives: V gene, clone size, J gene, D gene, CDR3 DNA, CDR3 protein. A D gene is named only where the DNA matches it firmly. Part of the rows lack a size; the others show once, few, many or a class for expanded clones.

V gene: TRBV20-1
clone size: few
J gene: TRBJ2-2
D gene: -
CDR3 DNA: TGCAGTGCTAGTTCTCCCGGGAGAGGGGCCGGGGAGCTGTTTTTT
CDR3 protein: CSASSPGRGAGELFF

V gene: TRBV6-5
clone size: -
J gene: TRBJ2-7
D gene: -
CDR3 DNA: TGTGCCAGCAGTCACGGGGGCGAGCAGTACTTC
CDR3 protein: CASSHGGEQYF

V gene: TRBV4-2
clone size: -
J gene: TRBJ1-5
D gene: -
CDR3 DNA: TGTGCCAGCAGCCAAGTTGCAGGTAGCAATCAGCCCCAGCATTTT
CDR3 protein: CASSQVAGSNQPQHF

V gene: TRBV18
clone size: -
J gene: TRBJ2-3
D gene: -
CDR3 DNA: TGTGCCAGCTCACCAGCAATAGCATCTAGCACAGATACGCAGTATTTT
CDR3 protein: CASSPAIASSTDTQYF

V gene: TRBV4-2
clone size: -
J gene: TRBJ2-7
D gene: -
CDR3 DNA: TGTGCCAGCAGCCAAGATAATCCAGGGGAGCAGTACTTC
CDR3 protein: CASSQDNPGEQYF

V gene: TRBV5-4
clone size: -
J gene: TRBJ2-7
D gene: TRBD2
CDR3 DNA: TGTGCCAGCAGCAGGACCGGGACTAACTACGAGCAGTACTTC
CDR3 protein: CASSRTGTNYEQYF

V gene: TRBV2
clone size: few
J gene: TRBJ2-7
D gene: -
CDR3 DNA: TGTGCCAGCTCTTTGGAGGGGGCGGGTGAGCAGTACTTC
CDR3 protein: CASSLEGAGEQYF

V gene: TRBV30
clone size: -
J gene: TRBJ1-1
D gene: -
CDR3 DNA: TGTGCCTGGAAAGACGGACCTCAGAGGGCTGAAGCTTTCTTT
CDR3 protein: CAWKDGPQRAEAFF

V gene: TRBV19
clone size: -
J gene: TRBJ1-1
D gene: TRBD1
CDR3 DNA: TGTGCCAGTGGACGGACAGGGATGAACACTGAAGCTTTCTTT
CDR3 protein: CASGRTGMNTEAFF

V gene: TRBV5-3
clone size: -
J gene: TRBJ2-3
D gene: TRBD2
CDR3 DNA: TGTGCCAGAAGCCCCCTAAAGCGGGGACCCTCCACAGATACGCAGTATTTT
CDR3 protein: CARSPLKRGPSTDTQYF

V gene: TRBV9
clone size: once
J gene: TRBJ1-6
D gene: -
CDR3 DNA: TGTGCCAGCAGCGCTCTGGGGGGTGATTCACCCCTCCACTTT
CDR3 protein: CASSALGGDSPLHF

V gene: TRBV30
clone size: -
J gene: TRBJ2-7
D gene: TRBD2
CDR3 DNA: TGTGCCTGGAGTCAGGGACTACCGGCCTACGAGCAGTACTTC
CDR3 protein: CAWSQGLPAYEQYF

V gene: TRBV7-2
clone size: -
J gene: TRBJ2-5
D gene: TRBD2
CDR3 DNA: TGTGCCAGCAGCCCGCAGGGAGGGTGGCAAGAGACCCAGTACTTC
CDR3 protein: CASSPQGGWQETQYF

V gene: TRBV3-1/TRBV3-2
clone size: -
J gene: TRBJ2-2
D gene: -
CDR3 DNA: TGTGCCAGCAGCGGCCTGGGACTCAACACCGGGGAGCTGTTTTTT
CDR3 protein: CASSGLGLNTGELFF

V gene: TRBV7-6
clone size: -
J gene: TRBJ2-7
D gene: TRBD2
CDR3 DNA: TGTGCCAGCAGCCTCTCTAGCGGGAGCTACGAGCAGTACTTC
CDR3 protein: CASSLSSGSYEQYF

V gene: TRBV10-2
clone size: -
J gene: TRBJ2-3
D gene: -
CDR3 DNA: TGCGCCAGCGGGCGGGGCACAGATACGCAGTATTTT
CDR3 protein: CASGRGTDTQYF

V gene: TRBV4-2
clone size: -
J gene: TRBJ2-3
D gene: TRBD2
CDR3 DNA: TGTGCCAGCAGCCAAGAAGTAGCGGGAGCCCCAGATACGCAGTATTTT
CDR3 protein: CASSQEVAGAPDTQYF

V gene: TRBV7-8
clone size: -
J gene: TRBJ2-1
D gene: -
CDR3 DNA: TGTGCCAGCAGCCAGGGACTGGAAAACAATGAGCAGTTCTTC
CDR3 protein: CASSQGLENNEQFF

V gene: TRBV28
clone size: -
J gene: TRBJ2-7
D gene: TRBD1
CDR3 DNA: TGTGCCAGCAGTTTCCCCGGGACAGGGAGCTACGAGCAGTACTTC
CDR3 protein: CASSFPGTGSYEQYF

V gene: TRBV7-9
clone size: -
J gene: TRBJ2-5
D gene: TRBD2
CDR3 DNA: TGTGCCAGCAGCACCTCGGGACTAGCGATACAGACCCAGTACTTC
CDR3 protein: CASSTSGLAIQTQYF

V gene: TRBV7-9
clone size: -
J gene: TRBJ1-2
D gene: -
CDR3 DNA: TGTGCCAGCAGCTCTTCCGGGGGTACCTATGGCTACACCTTC
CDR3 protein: CASSSSGGTYGYTF

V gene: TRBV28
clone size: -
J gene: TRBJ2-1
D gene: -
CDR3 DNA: TGTGCCACAGCTACGGGACATTACTCCTACAATGAGCAGTTCTTC
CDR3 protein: CATATGHYSYNEQFF

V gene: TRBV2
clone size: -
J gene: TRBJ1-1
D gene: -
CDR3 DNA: TGTGCCAGCAGTGACGCGTTGAACACTGAAGCTTTCTTT
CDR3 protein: CASSDALNTEAFF

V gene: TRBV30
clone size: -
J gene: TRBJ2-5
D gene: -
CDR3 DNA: TGTGCCTGGAGTGTAACGGGTCAAGAGACCCAGTACTTC
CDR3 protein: CAWSVTGQETQYF

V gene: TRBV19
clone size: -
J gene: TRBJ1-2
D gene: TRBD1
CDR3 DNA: TGTGCCAGCACCGACAGGGACTATGGCTACACCTTC
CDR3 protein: CASTDRDYGYTF

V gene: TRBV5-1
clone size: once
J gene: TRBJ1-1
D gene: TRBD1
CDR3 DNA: TGCGCCAGCAGCTCCGGGACAGGGGGGTGGACCACTGAAGCTTTCTTT
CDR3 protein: CASSSGTGGWTTEAFF

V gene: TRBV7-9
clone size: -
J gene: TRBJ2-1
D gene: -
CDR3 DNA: TGTGCCAGCAGCTTATTCGGTGGTGAGCAGTTCTTC
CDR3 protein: CASSLFGGEQFF

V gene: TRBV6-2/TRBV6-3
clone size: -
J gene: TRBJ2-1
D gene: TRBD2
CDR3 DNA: TGTGCCAGCAGTAACCGACTAGCGGGAGCTGGCGGTGAGCAGTTCTTC
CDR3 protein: CASSNRLAGAGGEQFF

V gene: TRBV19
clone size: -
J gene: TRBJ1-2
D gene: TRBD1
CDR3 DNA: TGTGCCAGTAGTAGGGACAGGGCGATTTATGGCTACACCTTC
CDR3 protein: CASSRDRAIYGYTF

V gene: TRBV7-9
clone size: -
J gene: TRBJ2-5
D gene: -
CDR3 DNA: TGTGCCAGCAGCTTAACTAATCCCATCCAAGAGACCCAGTACTTC
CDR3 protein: CASSLTNPIQETQYF

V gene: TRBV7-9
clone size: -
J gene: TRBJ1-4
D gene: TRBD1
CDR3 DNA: TGTGCCAGCAGCGCAGGGGGTATTAATGAAAAACTGTTTTTT
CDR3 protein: CASSAGGINEKLFF

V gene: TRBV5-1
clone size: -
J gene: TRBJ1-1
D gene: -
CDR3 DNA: TGCGCCAGCAGCTTGTGGGAGGGCACTGAAGCTTTCTTT
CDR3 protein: CASSLWEGTEAFF

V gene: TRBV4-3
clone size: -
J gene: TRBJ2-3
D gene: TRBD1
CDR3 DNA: TGCGCCAGCAGCCAAGGCCGGACAGGGGTCACAGATACGCAGTATTTT
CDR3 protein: CASSQGRTGVTDTQYF

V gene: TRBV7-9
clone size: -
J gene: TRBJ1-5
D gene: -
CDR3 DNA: TGTGCCAGCAGCTTAGGGTCCGGGAACGGCAATCAGCCCCAGCATTTT
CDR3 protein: CASSLGSGNGNQPQHF

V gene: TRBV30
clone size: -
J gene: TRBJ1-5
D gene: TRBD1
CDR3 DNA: TGTGCCTGGGAGACAGGGGATGGTCAGCCCCAGCATTTT
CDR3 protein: CAWETGDGQPQHF

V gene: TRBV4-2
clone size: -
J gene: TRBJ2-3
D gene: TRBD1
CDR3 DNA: TGTGCCAGCAGCCAAGATAAATTAGTAGAGGGACAGGGGTTTGAAGATACGCAGTATTTT
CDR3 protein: CASSQDKLVEGQGFEDTQYF

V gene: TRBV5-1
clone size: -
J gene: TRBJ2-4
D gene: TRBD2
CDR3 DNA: TGCGCCAGCAGCTTAAAAGGTGTACTAGCGGGAGGCCTCGACAAAAACATTCAGTACTTC
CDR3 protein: CASSLKGVLAGGLDKNIQYF

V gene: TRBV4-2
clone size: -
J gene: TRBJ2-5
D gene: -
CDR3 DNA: TGTGCCAGCAGCCAAGATTTACGGGGGGAGACCCAGTACTTC
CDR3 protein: CASSQDLRGETQYF

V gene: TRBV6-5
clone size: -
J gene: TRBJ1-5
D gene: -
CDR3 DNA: TGTGCCAGCAGCCCGCTAGGGACTCCCGTTCAGCCCCAGCATTTT
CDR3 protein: CASSPLGTPVQPQHF

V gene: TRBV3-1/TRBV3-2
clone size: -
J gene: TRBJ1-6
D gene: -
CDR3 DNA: TGTGCCAGCTCAGGGGTACGGAGTTCACCCCTCCACTTT
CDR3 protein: CASSGVRSSPLHF

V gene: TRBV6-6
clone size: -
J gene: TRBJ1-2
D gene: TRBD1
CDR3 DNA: TGTGCCAGCAGTCGATCGGGACAGGGTTTTTTAGGCGGCTACACCTTC
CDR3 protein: CASSRSGQGFLGGYTF

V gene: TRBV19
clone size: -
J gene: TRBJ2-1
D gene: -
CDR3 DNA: TGTGCCAGTAGGATCAGGGGATCACCTATCGATGAGCAGTTCTTC
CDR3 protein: CASRIRGSPIDEQFF

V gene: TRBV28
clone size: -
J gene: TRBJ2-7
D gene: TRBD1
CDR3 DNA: TGTGCCAGCAGTTGGACGTCACAGGGGGCGTACGAGCAGTACTTC
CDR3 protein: CASSWTSQGAYEQYF

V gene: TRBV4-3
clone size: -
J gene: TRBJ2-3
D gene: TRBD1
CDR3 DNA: TGCGCCAGCAGCCAGTATAACCCGGGGACAGGGGGCACAGATACGCAGTATTTT
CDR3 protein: CASSQYNPGTGGTDTQYF

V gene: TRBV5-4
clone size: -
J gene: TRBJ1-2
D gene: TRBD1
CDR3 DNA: TGTGCCAGCAGCCCGGACAGGAGCTATGGCTACACCTTC
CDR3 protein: CASSPDRSYGYTF

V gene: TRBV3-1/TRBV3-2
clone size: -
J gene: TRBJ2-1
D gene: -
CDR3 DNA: TGTGCCAGCAGCCAAGTTATAGCGCCCAATGAGCAGTTCTTC
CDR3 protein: CASSQVIAPNEQFF

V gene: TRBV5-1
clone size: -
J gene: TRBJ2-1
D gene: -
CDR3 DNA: TGCGCCAGCAGCCTCGACACCGTCTCCTACAATGAGCAGTTCTTC
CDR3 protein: CASSLDTVSYNEQFF

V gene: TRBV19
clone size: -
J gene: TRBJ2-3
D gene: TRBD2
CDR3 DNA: TGTGCCAGTAGTCCCCTGCTTGGACTAGCGGGAGCAGATACGCAGTATTTT
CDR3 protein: CASSPLLGLAGADTQYF